The entry below gives a single T cell receptor (beta chain) sequence along with its context. There is no known antigen for this receptor. Per-nucleotide qualities are absent, and no much larger clonotype sits a single base away. Taken with the paper, the label for time point translates to: week 11, during vaccination. A 20-mer mutant IDH1 peptide at 300 micrograms in Montanide made up each vaccine dose, which was injected subcutaneously together with topical imiquimod. The donors had newly diagnosed IDH1-mutant astrocytomas of WHO grade 3 or 4 that showed loss of nuclear ATRX. The samples were drawn from NOA16, a multicentre, single-arm, open-label phase I trial in Germany that tested a mutant IDH1 peptide vaccine in humans for the first time. Genomic DNA for TCRB sequencing was isolated from EDTA blood with the DNeasy Blood and Tissue Kit. This record comes from a study of a mutant IDH1 vaccine in newly diagnosed glioma (dated by TCRdb to the early 2020s). Study-level background: Patients were given eight vaccinations, in weeks 1, 3, 5, 7, 11, 15, 19 and 23, which matched visits V03 through V10. Vaccination started 4-6 weeks after radiotherapy alone, or was given together with temozolomide cycles in the groups whose treatment included chemotherapy. Of the approximately 30 treated patients, around 62% were male and approximately 38% were female, and the mean age was approximately 40 years. Prior to enrollment, patients had been given standard therapy consisting of radiotherapy alone, temozolomide alone, or radiochemotherapy with temozolomide, with the combination given to most patients. Six visits were used for peripheral blood collection: V03 (baseline), V05, V07, V10, V12 and V13. For exploratory analyses, longitudinal TCRB deep sequencing was carried out in 25 treated patients wherever samples were available.

The CDR3 sequence holds 16 residues, the cysteine and phenylalanine included. The sequence is cut down to CDR3 DNA, 48 bases in frame from base 1. The germline V gene (reference sequence) supplies CDR1 LNHDA and CDR2 SQIVND. The junction shows trimming of 4 bases on V and 9 bases on J, and the gene matches do not reach 14 bases of it. Library creation used the immunoSEQ multiplex PCR assay. Following the manufacturer's protocol, the hsTCRB Kit was used to amplify rearranged TCR beta chain sequences. TCRB libraries were sequenced on an Illumina MiSeq. In the authors' own workflow: Demultiplexing, trimming and gene mapping were performed with the kit vendor's proprietary platform. What TCRdb holds here is the immuneACCESS table cut down to in-frame rearrangements. Part of the clones is not present; checked against another copy, under half of the missing clones reflect an unresolved V gene, and the others are unexplained. Clone size and V and J calls were adopted from that table, with D and trimming inferred from the DNA. For this sample the table gives more than 20,000 clones, of which 79% were detected only once. The ten top clones hold approximately 8% of the sample.

Points the paper makes about the study in general: No apparent relationship was observed between pseudoprogression and alterations in the top peripheral T cell clonotypes detected by TCRB sequencing. The authors stated that sample limitations prevented analyses of patient blood samples from being reproduced. Across multiple MHC alleles, vaccine-induced immune responses were seen in 90% to 95% of patients. Selection of PBMC samples for TCRB deep sequencing was based on availability.

The source is a man aged 40-49 years with glioma. This material consisted of PBMCs, taken from a glioma patient whose treatment included an IDH1 peptide vaccine. The chain links TRBV19 with TRBJ2-1, with 8 bases aligning to TRBD1. The CDR3 in this case is CASSTATGVSSAEQFF. Read as DNA, the sequence is TGTGCCAGTAGTACCGCGACAGGGGTAAGCTCCGCTGAGCAGTTCTTC. Extended through the reference TRBV19 and TRBJ2-1 proteins, this CDR3 yields the full variable domain: DGGITQSPKYLFRKEGQNVTLSCEQNLNHDAMYWYRQDPGQGLRLIYYSQIVNDFQKGDIAEGYSVSREKKESFPLTVTSAQKNPTAFYLCASSTATGVSSAEQFFGPGTRLTVL.